The sequence of this TCR beta chain was determined in a study of blood T cell repertoires in COVID-19. Study-wide background: The samples span acute and convalescent COVID-19 from the United States, Italy and Spain. Sources were T cells, B-cell-depleted T cells, or PBMCs; the material itself was cDNA or gDNA.

Per the original methods: Estimated nucleated cell counts came from reference gene primer amplification. Some clones are missing from TCRdb's copy, which holds only in-frame ones; the method was immunoSEQ multiplex PCR. The V and J calls and the clone size are those of that table, but D and trimming were determined from the DNA. The sample lists 150,000 to 200,000 clones, around four fifths occurring once. V lost 5 bases and J 5 bases, leaving 12 bases between the germline ends. The CDR3 has 13 residues. CDR1 MGHDK and CDR2 SYGVNS come from the germline V gene. Seattle cases were enrolled at active infection and followed longitudinally. This clone was recorded only once.

The source is a woman in her 70s with COVID-19, enrolled during active disease. The chain employs TRBV25-1 and TRBJ1-2; D possibly corresponds to TRBD1 (6 bases). Sequenced input: peripheral blood. The CDR3 loop is CASSQTGEYGYTF. The DNA for the CDR3 is TGTGCCAGCAGTCAGACAGGAGAGTATGGCTACACCTTC.